The 28 T cell receptor beta chains below all came from one sample that was sequenced in a study of identical twins. TCRdb reanalysed the 5' RACE reads using MiXCR and keeps one entry per CDR3 protein. The sample consists of some 1,600,000 distinct CDR3 sequences, 25% to 35% of them appearing once. Sequencing was carried out using cord blood. The receptors come from a newborn girl in good health.

The gene calls are TRBV29-1 and TRBJ2-5; D not resolved. The germline V and J ends were trimmed by 2 bases and 6 bases, with 7 bases remaining between them. The CDR3 loop spans 11 amino acids. Germline V gives CDR1 SQVTM, CDR2 ANQGSEA. The CDR3: CSVEFGQTQYF. The CDR3 DNA reads as TGCAGCGTTGAATTTGGGCAGACCCAGTACTTC.

This clonotype has only a few counts. The chain links TRBV12-3 or TRBV12-4 to TRBJ1-4; TRBD1 matches at 7 bases. The J segment lost 5 bases and the V segment lost 2 bases, leaving 5 bases of the junction unmatched. This CDR3 contains 15 residues. CDR3 nucleotide sequence: TGTGCCAGCAGTTTAAAGACAGGGAGGAATGAAAAACTGTTTTTT. Amino acid sequence: CASSLKTGRNEKLFF.

This clonotype is a singleton in its sample. V is TRBV20-1 and J is TRBJ2-5; 11 nucleotides align to TRBD2. Trimming took 3 bases from V and 11 from J; bases not matched to a gene: 14. The CDR3 is 15 residues long. The germline gives CDR1 DFQATT, CDR2 SNEGSKA (reference sequence). CDR3 protein: CSARKTSGAINEQYF. For the CDR3, the DNA is TGCAGTGCTAGGAAGACTAGCGGGGCCATCAATGAGCAGTACTTC.

This clonotype was counted many times. The chain employs TRBV12-3 or TRBV12-4 and TRBJ2-3; D unresolved. This CDR3 contains 12 residues. Trimming stripped 8 bases from V and 1 base from J, with 7 bases between. The CDR3 is CASGRGTDTQYF. The DNA for the CDR3 is TGTGCCAGCGGTAGGGGCACAGATACGCAGTATTTT.

Note on this clonotype: Possible read error: a much larger clone is one base away. The rearrangement links TRBV28 to TRBJ2-7; possibly TRBD1 for D (5 bases). The CDR3 runs to 14 residues. The germline gives CDR1 MDHEN, CDR2 SYDVKM. CDR3 sequence reads: CASNLSAGRYEQYF. The CDR3 DNA reads as TGTGCCAGCAATTTATCAGCAGGGCGCTACGAGCAGTACTTC. Using reference TRBV28 and TRBJ2-7 for the parts outside the CDR3, the full variable domain is DVKVTQSSRYLVKRTGEKVFLECVQDMDHENMFWYRQDPGLGLRLIYFSYDVKMKEKGDIPEGYSVSREKKERFSLILESASTNQTSMYLCASNLSAGRYEQYFGPGTRLTVT.

The chain couples TRBV10-3 to TRBJ2-7; no clear D. With 3 bases removed from V and 5 bases from J, the gap between germline ends came to 8 bases. This CDR3 contains 12 residues. CDR1 is ENHRY and CDR2 is SYGVKD in the germline V gene. This chain's CDR3 is CAISDPGHEQYF. The CDR3 DNA reads TGTGCCATCAGTGACCCCGGGCACGAGCAGTACTTC.

A word on this clonotype: With a much larger clone just one base away, this may be a read error. This chain links TRBV12-3 or TRBV12-4 with TRBJ1-5; tentative D call: TRBD1 (6 bases). The CDR3 has 15 residues. The CDR3, as DNA: TGTGCCTGCAGTTCAACAGGGTTTGGCAATCAGCCCCAGCATTTT. Translation gives CACSSTGFGNQPQHF.

The chain uses TRBV27 and TRBJ2-3; D is ambiguous. V shed 3 bases and J shed 6 bases, with 10 bases lying between them. Germline V gene sequence: CDR1 MNHEY, CDR2 SMNVEV (reference sequence). The CDR3 has 13 residues. The CDR3 sequence: CASSFTSRDTQYF. CDR3 DNA sequence: TGTGCCAGCAGTTTCACGTCCCGGGATACGCAGTATTTT.

CDR3 DNA: TGCGCCAGCAGCTTGAGATCCCACTCCGAGCAGTACTTC. It is translated as CASSLRSHSEQYF. The V gene is TRBV5-1, the J gene TRBJ2-7; D call uncertain. Per the germline V gene, CDR1 is SGHRS and CDR2 is YFSETQ. The germline V and J ends were trimmed by 1 base and 6 bases, with 11 bases remaining between them. The CDR3 sequence is 13 residues long. Using reference TRBV5-1 and TRBJ2-7 for the parts outside the CDR3, the full variable domain is KAGVTQTPRYLIKTRGQQVTLSCSPISGHRSVSWYQQTPGQGLQFLFEYFSETQRNKGNFPGRFSGRQFSNSRSEMNVSTLELGDSALYLCASSLRSHSEQYFGPGTRLTVT.

The CDR3 DNA is TGTGCCAGCAGCCTAGAAACAGGGGGCACTGAAAAACTGTTTTTT. Amino acid sequence: CASSLETGGTEKLFF. The chain couples TRBV7-9 to TRBJ1-4; 9 bases are a match to TRBD1. The CDR3 consists of 15 residues. J gave up 7 bases and V 5 bases, and 8 bases lay outside the gene matches. Germline V gives CDR1 SEHNR, CDR2 FQNEAQ (reference sequence).

This clonotype has more than one count but fewer than ten. The J gene is TRBJ2-1, the V gene TRBV6-2 or TRBV6-3; 12 nucleotides line up with TRBD2. CDR1 is MNHEY and CDR2 is SVGEGT in the germline V gene. The CDR3 runs 15 residues. The V and J ends lost 4 bases and 8 bases, in that order; junction bases with no gene match: 6. CDR3 in DNA: TGTGCCAGCAGTTCCCCGACTAGCGGGAGCCATGAGCAGTTCTTC. Translated, it gives CASSSPTSGSHEQFF.

This clonotype was observed a few times. This CDR3 is CASSFLPGTGGYEQFF. The CDR3, as DNA: TGTGCCAGCAGCTTCCTACCCGGGACAGGGGGTTATGAGCAGTTCTTC. J is TRBJ2-1 and V is TRBV13, with 11 bases fitting TRBD1. This CDR3 contains 16 residues. CDR1 is PRHDT, CDR2 FYEKMQ, per germline (reference sequence). After removal of 3 bases from V and 8 bases from J, the junction contained 9 bases not matched to a gene.

This chain links TRBV14 with TRBJ1-1; D is uncertain. Between the trimmed V and J ends, which lost 1 base and 1 base, there was a span of 10 bases. The germline CDR1 and CDR2 sequences are SGHDN and FVKESK. The CDR3 extends over 15 amino acids. The CDR3 bases are TGTGCCAGCAGCCAAGGGAGATTTAGGAACACTGAAGCTTTCTTT. Translated, it gives CASSQGRFRNTEAFF.

V is TRBV20-1 and J is TRBJ1-6, with D uncertain. CDR1 DFQATT and CDR2 SNEGSKA come from the germline V gene (reference sequence). V was pared by 7 bases and J by 3 bases, with 7 bases between. The CDR3 covers 12 residues. This CDR3 is CSVYSYNSPLHF. DNA of the CDR3: TGCAGTGTTTACAGCTATAATTCACCCCTCCACTTT.

This clonotype has more than one count but fewer than ten. As DNA, the CDR3 is TGTGCCAACACAGGGGTTGGTGGCTACACCTTC. Amino acid sequence: CANTGVGGYTF. The chain links TRBV2 to TRBJ1-2; 7 positions match TRBD1. The CDR3 is 11 amino acids. The ends lost 10 bases at V and 7 bases at J; junction bases unmatched: 6. Germline CDR1 and CDR2: SNHLY and FYNNEI.

There are a few counts of this clonotype. The V gene is TRBV28, the J gene TRBJ2-1; no firm D call. The J call may be incorrect, as the DNA end agrees better with TRBJ2-7. The CDR3 spans 12 residues. CDR1 is MDHEN and CDR2 is SYDVKM in the germline V gene. The CDR3 region is CASSPYYNEQYF. The CDR3, as DNA: TGTGCCAGCAGCCCGTACTACAATGAGCAGTACTTC.

V usage is TRBV15 and J usage is TRBJ2-7; perhaps TRBD1 as D (6 bases). The germline V gene encodes CDR1 LNHNV and CDR2 YYDKDF (reference sequence). Trimming removed 0 bases at V and 4 bases at J, with 10 bases between. The CDR3 spans 14 residues. For the CDR3, the DNA is TGTGCCACCAGCAGAGATGCCAGGGGTTACGAGCAGTACTTC. This translates into CATSRDARGYEQYF.

J is TRBJ2-3 and V is TRBV19, with D perhaps matching TRBD2 (5 bases). V lost 5 bases and J lost 9, with 12 bases in between. Germline V gives CDR1 LNHDA, CDR2 SQIVND (reference sequence). The CDR3 contains 12 residues. The CDR3 loop is CASSPPRGTQYF. CDR3 nucleotide sequence: TGTGCCAGTAGTCCCCCTCGCGGGACGCAGTATTTT.

V and J are TRBV3-1 and TRBJ2-4; the match to TRBD2 covers 14 bases. The J call may not be correct, given that the DNA end is closer to TRBJ2-7. Germline CDR1 is LGHDT and CDR2 is YNNKEL (reference sequence). This CDR3 is 16 amino acids long. The CDR3 is CASSQAGTSGSSEQYF. CDR3 in DNA: TGTGCCAGCAGCCAAGCCGGGACTAGCGGGAGTAGCGAGCAGTACTTC.

This clonotype was picked up a small number of times. The genes are TRBV10-3 and TRBJ2-6, with TRBD1 identical over 9 bases. The CDR3 runs to 18 residues. Losses at the gene ends were 8 bases for V and 0 bases for J; bases not matched to a gene: 11. The germline gives CDR1 ENHRY, CDR2 SYGVKD. The CDR3 DNA reads as TGTGCCATCCGGGACAGGGCCCTCTTGGTCTCTGGGGCCAACGTCCTGACTTTC. Its protein product is CAIRDRALLVSGANVLTF.

The chain employs TRBV27 and TRBJ1-2; 8 bases match TRBD1. Germline V gives CDR1 MNHEY, CDR2 SMNVEV (reference sequence). The CDR3 loop spans 15 amino acids. With V trimmed by 2 bases and J by 2 bases, 4 bases remained unmatched. In DNA, the CDR3 is TGTGCCAGCAGTTTAAGGACAGGGTGGAACTATGGCTACACCTTC. It specifies CASSLRTGWNYGYTF.

The rearrangement uses TRBV2 and TRBJ2-5, with 11 positions matching TRBD1. This CDR3 has 14 residues. The V and J ends lost 6 bases and 13 bases, in that order; junction bases with no gene match: 13. CDR1 and CDR2 (germline): SNHLY, FYNNEI. The CDR3, as DNA: TGTGCCAGCAGGGGACAGGGGGTGATTTACGAGCGGTACTTC. Encoded protein: CASRGQGVIYERYF.

The chain recombines TRBV28 with TRBJ2-7; D might be TRBD1 or TRBD2, each matching 5 bases. The CDR3 length is 14 residues. V lost 6 bases, J lost 5 bases, and 17 bases lay in between. CDR1 is MDHEN and CDR2 is SYDVKM in the germline V gene. CDR3 DNA sequence: TGTGCCAGCAGCCCCCCCAGGGCGAGGGACGAGCAGTACTTC. This translates into CASSPPRARDEQYF.

The chain uses TRBV6-5 and TRBJ1-4; weak D call: TRBD1 (6 bases). The CDR3 loop spans 15 amino acids. Germline V gives CDR1 MNHEY, CDR2 SVGAGI. Trimming pared 4 bases from V and 7 bases from J, leaving 16 bases between. For the CDR3, the DNA is TGTGCCAGCAGTTCAAACAGGGCGATTGGTGAAAAACTGTTTTTT. Its translation is CASSSNRAIGEKLFF.

V gene TRBV3-1 combines with J gene TRBJ2-7; D ambiguous. V lost 4 bases, J lost 1 base, and 11 bases lay in between. The CDR3 has 14 residues. In germline, CDR1 is LGHDT, CDR2 YNNKEL (reference sequence). CDR3 sequence reads: CASSLRHGSYEQYF. The CDR3 coding sequence is TGTGCCAGCAGCCTTCGACACGGATCCTACGAGCAGTACTTC.

V gene TRBV30 combines with J gene TRBJ2-7, with 7 bases lining up with TRBD1. This CDR3 contains 13 residues. Germline V gene lookup returns CDR1 GTSNPN and CDR2 SVGIG (reference sequence). V shed 0 bases and J 3 bases; nucleotides not matched to a gene: 2. The CDR3 is CAWSVRQGYEQYF. As DNA, the CDR3 is TGTGCCTGGAGTGTACGACAGGGCTACGAGCAGTACTTC.

The rearrangement uses TRBV6-1 and TRBJ1-4; a weak D match, TRBD1 (6 bases). Between the trimmed V and J ends, which lost 2 bases and 8 bases, there was a span of 18 bases. The CDR3 is made up of 16 amino acids. Germline values: CDR1 MNHNS, CDR2 SASEGT. The CDR3 spells CASSEMPPTGYEKLFF. The CDR3 DNA sequence: TGTGCCAGCAGTGAAATGCCCCCTACAGGGTACGAAAAACTGTTTTTT.

This clonotype was observed a few times. J is TRBJ2-5 and V is TRBV15, with TRBD2 matching over 7 bases. V lost 1 base, J lost 3 bases, and 8 bases stayed unmatched. CDR3 length: 16 amino acids. From germline, CDR1 is LNHNV and CDR2 YYDKDF (reference sequence). The CDR3 coding sequence is TGTGCCACCAGCAGAGCCCCGTGGCTAGCGGAAGAGACCCAGTACTTC. This translates into CATSRAPWLAEETQYF.